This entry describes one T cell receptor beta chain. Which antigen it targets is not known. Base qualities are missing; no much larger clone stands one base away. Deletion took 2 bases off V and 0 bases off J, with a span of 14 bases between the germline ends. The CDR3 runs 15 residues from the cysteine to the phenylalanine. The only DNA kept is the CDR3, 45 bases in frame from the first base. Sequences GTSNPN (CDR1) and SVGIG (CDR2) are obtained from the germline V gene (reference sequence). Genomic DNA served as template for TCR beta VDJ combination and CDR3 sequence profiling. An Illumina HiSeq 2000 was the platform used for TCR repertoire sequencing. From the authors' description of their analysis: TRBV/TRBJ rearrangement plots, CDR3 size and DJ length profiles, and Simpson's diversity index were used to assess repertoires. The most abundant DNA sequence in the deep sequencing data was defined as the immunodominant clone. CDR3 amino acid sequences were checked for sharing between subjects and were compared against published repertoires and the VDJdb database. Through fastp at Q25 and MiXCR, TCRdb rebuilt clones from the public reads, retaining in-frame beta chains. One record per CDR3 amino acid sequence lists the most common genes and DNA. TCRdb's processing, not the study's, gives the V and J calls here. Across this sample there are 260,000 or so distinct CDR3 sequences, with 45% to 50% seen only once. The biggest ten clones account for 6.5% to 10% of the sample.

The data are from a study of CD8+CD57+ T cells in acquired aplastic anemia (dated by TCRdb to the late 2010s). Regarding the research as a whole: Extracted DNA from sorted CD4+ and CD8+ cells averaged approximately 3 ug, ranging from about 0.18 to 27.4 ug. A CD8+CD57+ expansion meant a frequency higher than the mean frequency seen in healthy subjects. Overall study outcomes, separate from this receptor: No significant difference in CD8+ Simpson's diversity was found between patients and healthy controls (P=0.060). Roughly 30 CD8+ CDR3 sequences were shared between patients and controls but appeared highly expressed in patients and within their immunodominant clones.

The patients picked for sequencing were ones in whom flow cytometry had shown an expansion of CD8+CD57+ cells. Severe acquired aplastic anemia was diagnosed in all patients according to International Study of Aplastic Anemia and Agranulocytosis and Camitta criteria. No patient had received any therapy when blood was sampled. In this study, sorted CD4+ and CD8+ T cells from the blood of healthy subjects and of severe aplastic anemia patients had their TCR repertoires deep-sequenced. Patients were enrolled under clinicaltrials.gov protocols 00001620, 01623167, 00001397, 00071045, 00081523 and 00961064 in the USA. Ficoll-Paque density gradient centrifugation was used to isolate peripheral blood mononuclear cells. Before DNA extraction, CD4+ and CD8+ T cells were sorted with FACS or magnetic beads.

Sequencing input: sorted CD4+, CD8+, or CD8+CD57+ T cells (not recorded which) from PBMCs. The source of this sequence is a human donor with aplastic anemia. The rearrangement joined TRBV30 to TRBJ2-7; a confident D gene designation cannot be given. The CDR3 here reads CAWSTDLVSSYEQYF. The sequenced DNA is TGTGCCTGGAGTACCGATCTAGTGAGCTCCTACGAGCAGTACTTC.